Sequencing of this T cell receptor (beta chain) was carried out in a study of T cells in tuberculosis. Measured with immunoSEQ multiplex PCR; TCRdb has only the in-frame clones, and not every one. The data hold tens of thousands of clones, with nearly 95% observed a single time. The CDR3 is made up of 14 amino acids. Germline CDR1 reads MNHNS; CDR2 reads SASEGT. The germline V and J ends were trimmed by 0 bases and 6 bases, with 11 bases remaining between them. The receptor was isolated from a donor aged 10-29 years with latent tuberculosis or without tuberculosis infection. The chain carries TRBV6-1 and TRBJ1-2, with unresolved D. Sequenced material: PBMCs. CDR3 loop: CASSEAGGPDGYTF. CDR3 DNA sequence: TGTGCCAGCAGTGAAGCGGGAGGACCGGATGGCTACACCTTC.